This entry concerns a single T cell receptor (beta chain). The record originates from a study of control samples from healthy donors and cancer patients. The CDR3 has 11 residues. Germline lookup yields CDR1 SNHLY and CDR2 FYNNEI. The V end was cut by 4 bases, the J end by 6 bases, with 7 bases between. Profiling relied on immunoSEQ multiplex PCR, and the TCRdb table lists in-frame clones only, not all of them. The table shows tens of thousands of clones, with more than 70% occurring only once. Sequenced: blood. The source is a woman aged 45 to 65 in good health. The chain carries TRBV2 and TRBJ2-7; D is uncertain. In DNA, the CDR3 is TGTGCCAGCAGTGCTGGTGTCGAGCAGTACTTC. Protein sequence: CASSAGVEQYF.